This T cell receptor (beta chain) was retrieved from a study of OX40 agonist ivuxolimab in advanced cancers. At the level of the study: In this trial design, patients received ivuxolimab intravenously at 0.01 to 10 mg/kg every 2 weeks.

A note on this clone: Other DNA variants within this sample encode the same CDR3.

TCRdb keeps only in-frame clones here, not all; method: immunoSEQ multiplex PCR. The sample consists of about 82,000 clones, over 80% of them appearing once. Blood sampling took place at baseline, cycle 4 day 1, and cycle 7 day 1. CDR1 SEHNR and CDR2 FQNEAQ come from the germline V gene (reference sequence). V dropped 2 bases and J dropped 3 bases, with 8 bases sitting between them. The CDR3 is made up of 13 amino acids. The clonotype originates from an adult with an advanced solid tumor such as melanoma, head and neck, liver or kidney cancer. The V gene is TRBV7-9, the J gene TRBJ2-7; no clear D gene. The sequences come from CD4+ or CD8+ T cells sorted from blood, collected in a trial of the OX40 agonist ivuxolimab. The CDR3 protein is CASSLPGSYEQYF. CDR3 bases: TGTGCCAGCAGCTTACCCGGCAGCTACGAGCAGTACTTC.